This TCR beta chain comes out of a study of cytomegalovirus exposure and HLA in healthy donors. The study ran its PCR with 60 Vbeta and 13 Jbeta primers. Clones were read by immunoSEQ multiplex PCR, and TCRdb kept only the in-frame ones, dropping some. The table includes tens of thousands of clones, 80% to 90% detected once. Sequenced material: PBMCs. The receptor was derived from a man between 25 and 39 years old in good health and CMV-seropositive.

The DNA of the CDR3 is TGTGCCAGCAGCCTTCGGACAGCTCAAGAGACCCAGTACTTC. Residues: CASSLRTAQETQYF. The gene calls are TRBV13 and TRBJ2-5; a possible D gene is TRBD1 (6 bases). Germline lookup yields CDR1 PRHDT and CDR2 FYEKMQ (reference sequence). The V end was cut by 5 bases, the J end by 2 bases, with 12 bases between. The CDR3 consists of 14 residues.